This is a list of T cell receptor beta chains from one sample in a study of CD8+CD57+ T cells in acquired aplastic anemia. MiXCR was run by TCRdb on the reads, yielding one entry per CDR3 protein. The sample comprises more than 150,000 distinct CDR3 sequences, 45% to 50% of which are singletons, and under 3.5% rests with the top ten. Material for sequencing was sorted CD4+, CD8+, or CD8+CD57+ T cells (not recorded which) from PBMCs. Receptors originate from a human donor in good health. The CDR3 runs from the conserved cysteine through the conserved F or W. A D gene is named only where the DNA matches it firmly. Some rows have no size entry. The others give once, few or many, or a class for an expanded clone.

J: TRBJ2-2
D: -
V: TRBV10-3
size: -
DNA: TGTGCCATCAGTGACGTAGACAGAGGTACCGGGGAGCTGTTTTTT
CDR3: CAISDVDRGTGELFF

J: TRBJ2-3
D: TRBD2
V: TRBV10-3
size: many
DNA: TGTGCCATCAGTGAGTCCCCAGGACTAGCGAGAACAGATACGCAGTATTTT
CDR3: CAISESPGLARTDTQYF

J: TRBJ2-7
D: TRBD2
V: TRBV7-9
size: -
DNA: TGTGCCAGCAGCTTAGCATCCGGGAGGGTTAACGAGCAGTACTTC
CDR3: CASSLASGRVNEQYF

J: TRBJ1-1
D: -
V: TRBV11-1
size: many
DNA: TGTGCCAGCAGCTTAGCGGAGGGGTTGGCTTTCTTT
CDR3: CASSLAEGLAFF

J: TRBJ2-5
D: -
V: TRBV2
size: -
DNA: TGTGCCAGCAGTGAAGAAGCAGGGGGAGGAGAGACCCAGTACTTC
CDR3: CASSEEAGGGETQYF

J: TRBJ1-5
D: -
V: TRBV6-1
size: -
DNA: TGTGCCAGCAGCCCGACAGTTAATCAGCCCCAGCATTTT
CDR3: CASSPTVNQPQHF

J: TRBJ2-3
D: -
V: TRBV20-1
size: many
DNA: TGCAGTGCTAGAGATTTGGCGCGAGATACGCAGTATTTT
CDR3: CSARDLARDTQYF

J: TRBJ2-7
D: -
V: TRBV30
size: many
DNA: TGTGCCTGGAGCGAGCGCGGGCTAAGCTCCTACGAGCAGTACTTC
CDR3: CAWSERGLSSYEQYF

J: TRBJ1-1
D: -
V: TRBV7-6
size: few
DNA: TGTGCCAGCAGCGGTTTGAACACTGAAGCTTTCTTT
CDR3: CASSGLNTEAFF

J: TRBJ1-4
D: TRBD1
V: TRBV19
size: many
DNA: TGTGCCAGTAGCAGAAAACAGGGGGCAACTAATGAAAAACTGTTTTTT
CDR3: CASSRKQGATNEKLFF

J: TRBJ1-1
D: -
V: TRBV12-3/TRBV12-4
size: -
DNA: TGTGCCAGCAGTTTTTTTGCTGGTGCCATGAACACTGAAGCTTTCTTT
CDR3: CASSFFAGAMNTEAFF

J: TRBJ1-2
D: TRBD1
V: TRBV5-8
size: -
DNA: TGTGCCAGCAGCCTAACAGGGGTCAGCACCTTC
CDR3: CASSLTGVSTF

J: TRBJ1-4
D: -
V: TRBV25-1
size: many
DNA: TGTGCCAGCAGTGTACCAAGGGGGGCAAATGAAAAACTGTTTTTT
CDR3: CASSVPRGANEKLFF

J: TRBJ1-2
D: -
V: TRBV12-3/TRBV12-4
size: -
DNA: TGTGCCAGCAGTTCGGGACTGTTGCCCCCTGGCTACACCTTC
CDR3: CASSSGLLPPGYTF

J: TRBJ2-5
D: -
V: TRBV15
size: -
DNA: TGTGCCACCAGCCCGAGGGGTGATGAGACCCAGTACTTC
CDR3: CATSPRGDETQYF

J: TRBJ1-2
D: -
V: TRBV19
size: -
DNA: TGTGCCAGCAGTACCCCTGGAACAGGGTTCTATGGCTACACCTTC
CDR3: CASSTPGTGFYGYTF

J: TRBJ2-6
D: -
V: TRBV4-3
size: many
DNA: TGCGCCAGCAGCCGCGCGGGCTCTGGGGCCAACGTCCTGACTTTC
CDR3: CASSRAGSGANVLTF

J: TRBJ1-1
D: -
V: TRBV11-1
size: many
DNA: TGTGCCAGCAGCTTAGTTAGGGGTACTAAGAACACTGAAGCTTTCTTT
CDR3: CASSLVRGTKNTEAFF

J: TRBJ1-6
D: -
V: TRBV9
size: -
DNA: TGTGCCAGCAGCGTAGAGGCAGCGGTCAGTTCACCCCTCCACTTT
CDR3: CASSVEAAVSSPLHF

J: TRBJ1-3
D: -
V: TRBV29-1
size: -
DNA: TGCAGCGTTGAACAGGGACATGGAAACACCATATATTTT
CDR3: CSVEQGHGNTIYF

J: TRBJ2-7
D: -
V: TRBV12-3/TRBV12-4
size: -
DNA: TGTGCCAGCAGTGGGAGGGGGCGAACGTACGAGCAGTACTTC
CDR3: CASSGRGRTYEQYF

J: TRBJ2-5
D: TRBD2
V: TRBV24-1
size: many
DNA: TGTGCCACCAGCCCGCGGGGGCAAGAGACCCAGTACTTC
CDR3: CATSPRGQETQYF

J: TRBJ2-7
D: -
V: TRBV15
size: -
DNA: TGTGCCAGCACCTCTCTAGCATACCCCTACGAGCAGTACTTC
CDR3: CASTSLAYPYEQYF

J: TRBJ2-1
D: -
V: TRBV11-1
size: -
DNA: TGTGCCAGCAGCCATGGGGGAGTTCCCTACAATGAGCAGTTCTTC
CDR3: CASSHGGVPYNEQFF

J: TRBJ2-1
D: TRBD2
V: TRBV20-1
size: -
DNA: TGCAGTGCTAGACCCCTAGCGGGGGGGCATACTGAGCAGTTCTTC
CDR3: CSARPLAGGHTEQFF

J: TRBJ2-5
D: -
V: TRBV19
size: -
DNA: TGTGCCAGTTCCGGGACTGGCGACCGCGTCCAAGAGACCCAGTACTTC
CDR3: CASSGTGDRVQETQYF

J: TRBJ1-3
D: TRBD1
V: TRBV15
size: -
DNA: TGTGCCACCAGCATGGACAGGGAAAGCTCTGGAAACACCATATATTTT
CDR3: CATSMDRESSGNTIYF

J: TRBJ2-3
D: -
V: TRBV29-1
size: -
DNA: TGCAGCGTAGCACAAGCAAGCACAGATACGCAGTATTTT
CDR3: CSVAQASTDTQYF

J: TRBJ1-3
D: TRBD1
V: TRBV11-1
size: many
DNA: TGTGCCAGCAGCTTAAGACAGGGGGCGTCTGGAAACACCATATATTTT
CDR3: CASSLRQGASGNTIYF